These 32 T cell receptor beta chains came from one sample sequenced in a study of CD8+ T cells in alopecia areata. Reverse transcribed after extraction, RNA yielded cDNA as the sequencing template. Generated by immunoSEQ multiplex PCR, the TCRdb table keeps only in-frame clones and is missing some. The sample shows over 200,000 clones, 57% of them seen only once. Here the sequenced sample was CD4+ T cells sorted from blood, taken at week 0. Receptors originate from a human donor with alopecia areata.

The chain couples TRBV7-9 to TRBJ1-3; the D is unclear. The CDR3 totals 16 residues. Trimming shortened V by 5 bases and J by 1 base, and 15 bases separated the two germline ends. The germline gives CDR1 SEHNR, CDR2 FQNEAQ (reference sequence). As DNA, the CDR3 is TGTGCCAGCAGCCTCCGCAGGTCAGGATCTGGAAACACCATATATTTT. It codes for CASSLRRSGSGNTIYF.

The rearrangement joins TRBV19 to TRBJ2-7; 9 bases match TRBD1. Germline CDR1 LNHDA, CDR2 SQIVND (reference sequence). The V gene end was trimmed by 6 bases and the J gene end by 3 bases; junction bases not matched to a gene: 12. This CDR3 spans 16 amino acids. CDR3 amino acids: CASSDGAGTGNYEQYF. The DNA of the CDR3 is TGTGCCAGTAGCGATGGGGCCGGGACAGGGAACTACGAGCAGTACTTC.

The CDR3 sequence is CSVPRTATSGANVLTF. CDR3 bases: TGCAGCGTTCCCCGGACGGCGACCTCTGGGGCCAACGTCCTGACTTTC. The chain is built from TRBV29-1 and TRBJ2-6, with D unclear. Germline V lookup: CDR1 SQVTM, CDR2 ANQGSEA. This CDR3 region has 16 residues. The V gene lost 5 bases and the J gene lost 0 bases, with 14 bases spanning the gap.

The J gene is TRBJ1-4, the V gene TRBV30; D unclear. The CDR3 runs to 13 residues. Trimming stripped 2 bases from V and 7 bases from J, with 11 bases between. In germline, CDR1 is GTSNPN, CDR2 SVGIG (reference sequence). CDR3 DNA sequence: TGTGCCTGGAGTTCAGCGGCCATTGAAAAACTGTTTTTT. It specifies CAWSSAAIEKLFF.

The DNA of the CDR3 is TGTGCCAGCAGTCAACTAGGGGGCTGGTACAATGAGCAGTTCTTC. This codes for CASSQLGGWYNEQFF. V usage is TRBV27 and J usage is TRBJ2-1, with 7 bases matching TRBD1. CDR1 MNHEY and CDR2 SMNVEV come from the germline V gene (reference sequence). V trimming: 5 bases; J trimming: 4 bases; junction bases outside the gene matches: 8. CDR3 length: 15 residues.

The chain couples TRBV30 to TRBJ1-2; D is unresolved. Trimming shortened V by 4 bases and J by 4 bases, and 10 bases separated the two germline ends. CDR1 is GTSNPN, CDR2 SVGIG, per germline (reference sequence). The CDR3 sequence is 12 residues long. The CDR3 protein is CAWTPSTYGYTF. The CDR3 bases are TGTGCCTGGACCCCCTCGACCTATGGCTACACCTTC.

The chain has TRBV6-1 and TRBJ2-5; 7 nucleotides align to TRBD2. Germline lookup yields CDR1 MNHNS and CDR2 SASEGT. V dropped 6 bases and J dropped 4; count of bases not matched to a gene: 5. This CDR3 spans 13 amino acids. CDR3 loop: CASSRERGETQYF. The DNA of the CDR3 is TGTGCCAGCAGCAGGGAGCGGGGAGAGACCCAGTACTTC.

This clone was recorded a few times. V gene TRBV7-9 combines with J gene TRBJ2-3; 9 bases fit TRBD1. This CDR3 has 15 amino acids. V shed 5 bases, J shed 3 bases, and the junction held 6 bases outside the gene matches. Per the germline V gene, CDR1 is SEHNR and CDR2 is FQNEAQ (reference sequence). Here the CDR3 reads CASSPDRGMTDTQYF. CDR3 nucleotide sequence: TGTGCCAGCAGCCCCGACAGGGGGATGACAGATACGCAGTATTTT. Drawing the rest from reference TRBV7-9 and TRBJ2-3, the complete variable domain is DTGVSQNPRHKITKRGQNVTFRCDPISEHNRLYWYRQTLGQGPEFLTYFQNEAQLEKSRLLSDRFSAERPKGSFSTLEIQRTEQGDSAMYLCASSPDRGMTDTQYFGPGTRLTVL.

V is TRBV5-1 and J is TRBJ2-7; D ambiguous. The CDR3 has 15 amino acids. CDR1 and CDR2 (germline): SGHRS, YFSETQ. V shed 2 bases and J shed 0 bases, with 12 bases lying between them. The CDR3 DNA reads as TGCGCCAGCAGCTTTAAGATGGACGGCTCCTACGAGCAGTACTTC. Translated, it gives CASSFKMDGSYEQYF.

This chain links TRBV9 with TRBJ1-4; D ambiguous. Deletions cut 3 bases from V and 6 bases from J, with 15 bases between. The CDR3 covers 15 residues. Germline CDR1 is SGDLS and CDR2 is YYNGEE. The CDR3 DNA is TGTGCCAGCAGCGCGTCCACAAGGAGTGATGAAAAACTGTTTTTT. It yields the protein CASSASTRSDEKLFF.

The V call is TRBV29-1, the J call TRBJ2-1; D gene ambiguous. The CDR3 totals 14 residues. From germline, CDR1 is SQVTM and CDR2 ANQGSEA. V was trimmed by 1 base and J by 0 bases, leaving 7 bases between them. The DNA for the CDR3 is TGCAGCGTTGAAGCCTTCTCCTCCTACAATGAGCAGTTCTTC. Its protein is CSVEAFSSYNEQFF.

This clone has a handful of counts. V gene TRBV2 combines with J gene TRBJ2-7; D call uncertain. Trimming cost V 3 bases and J 0 bases, with 3 bases left between them. Per germline, CDR1 SNHLY and CDR2 FYNNEI. The CDR3 sequence is 12 residues long. CDR3 DNA: TGTGCCAGCAGTGAGTTCTCCTACGAGCAGTACTTC. Amino acids: CASSEFSYEQYF. Full variable domain (missing parts from reference TRBV2 and TRBJ2-7): EPEVTQTPSHQVTQMGQEVILRCVPISNHLYFYWYRQILGQKVEFLVSFYNNEISEKSEIFDDQFSVERPDGSNFTLKIRSTKLEDSAMYFCASSEFSYEQYFGPGTRLTVT.

The chain uses TRBV7-9 and TRBJ1-2, with TRBD1 matching 12 bases. In germline, CDR1 is SEHNR, CDR2 FQNEAQ (reference sequence). This CDR3 comprises 15 residues. J was trimmed by 6 bases and V by 2 bases; bases with no gene match: 4. In DNA form, the CDR3 reads TGTGCCAGCAGCTTAAGGGACAGGGGGCAGGATGGCTACACCTTC. Its translation: CASSLRDRGQDGYTF.

The chain links TRBV6-4 to TRBJ1-1, with unresolved D. Germline V gene sequence: CDR1 MRHNA, CDR2 SNTAGT. Trimming shortened V by 3 bases and J by 3 bases, and 17 bases separated the two germline ends. CDR3 length: 16 residues. CDR3 coding DNA: TGTGCCAGCAGTGAAGGACGCCCAGGTCGGTACACTGAAGCTTTCTTT. Translated: CASSEGRPGRYTEAFF.

This clone was counted a few times. V and J are TRBV5-1 and TRBJ2-1, with D unclear. This CDR3 region has 12 residues. Germline V gene lookup returns CDR1 SGHRS and CDR2 YFSETQ. Trimming cost V 3 bases and J 8 bases, with 9 bases left between them. The CDR3 is CASSSGLDEQFF. The CDR3 coding sequence is TGCGCCAGCAGCTCGGGCCTGGATGAGCAGTTCTTC.

The CDR3 protein is CASSSGSNQPQHF. CDR3 sequence (DNA): TGTGCCAGCAGTTCCGGTAGCAATCAGCCCCAGCATTTT. The rearrangement uses TRBV25-1 and TRBJ1-5; D gene unclear. From germline, CDR1 is MGHDK and CDR2 SYGVNS. This CDR3 has 13 residues. The ends were cut back, 5 bases at V and 0 bases at J, with 5 bases in the middle.

This chain connects TRBV4-2 to TRBJ1-2; TRBD1 matches 7 bases. J was trimmed by 6 bases and V by 2 bases; bases with no gene match: 6. The CDR3 spans 14 residues. Germline CDR1 and CDR2: LGHNA and YNFKEQ. CDR3 sequence (DNA): TGTGCCAGCAGCCAATACGACAGGGAGGATGGCTACACCTTC. Translated, it gives CASSQYDREDGYTF.

V usage is TRBV30 and J usage is TRBJ2-7; D may be TRBD1 or TRBD2 (5 bases each). Germline CDR1 reads GTSNPN; CDR2 reads SVGIG (reference sequence). The CDR3 consists of 15 residues. The V and J ends lost 3 bases and 3 bases respectively, with 18 bases between them. The CDR3 nucleotides are TGTGCCTGGAGCCAAAAGGGGACGGGGTACTACGAGCAGTACTTC. It yields the protein CAWSQKGTGYYEQYF.

J is TRBJ1-1 and V is TRBV6-5; D may be TRBD1 (5 bases). Between the trimmed V and J ends, which lost 2 bases and 0 bases, there was a span of 10 bases. The CDR3 extends over 15 amino acids. Per germline, CDR1 MNHEY and CDR2 SVGAGI. Written as DNA, the CDR3 is TGTGCCAGCAGTTACGGGACCAGCCTGAACACTGAAGCTTTCTTT. Its protein product is CASSYGTSLNTEAFF.

This clone was found once. A read error may produce the germline difference seen at one junction end. The chain employs TRBV27 and TRBJ2-3; D remains ambiguous. Germline CDR1 and CDR2: MNHEY and SMNVEV (reference sequence). The CDR3 is 15 amino acids. The CDR3 nucleotides read TGTGCCAGCAGTTTATCTAACGTACCAGGAGCTACCATGCATTTT. Translation: CASSLSNVPGATMHF.

The V call is TRBV7-8, the J call TRBJ1-1; D unclear. V was cut by 1 base and J by 3 bases, with 6 bases left in between. In germline, CDR1 is SGHVS, CDR2 FQNEAQ. This CDR3 is built from 13 residues. The DNA of the CDR3 is TGTGCCAGCAGCTTAGGGCTGTACACTGAAGCTTTCTTT. It translates to CASSLGLYTEAFF.

The chain has TRBV15 and TRBJ2-7; D may be TRBD2 (5 bases). The ends were cut back, 0 bases at V and 12 bases at J, with 12 bases in the middle. Germline-derived CDR1 and CDR2 are LNHNV and YYDKDF (reference sequence). The CDR3 spans 12 residues. CDR3 sequence: CATSRDRGIRYF. The CDR3 nucleotides are TGTGCCACCAGCAGAGATAGAGGGATAAGGTACTTC. Full variable domain (outside the CDR3, taken from reference TRBV15 and TRBJ2-7): DAMVIQNPRYQVTQFGKPVTLSCSQTLNHNVMYWYQQKSSQAPKLLFHYYDKDFNNEADTPDNFQSRRPNTSFCFLDIRSPGLGDTAMYLCATSRDRGIRYFGPGTRLTVT.

This chain joins TRBV4-2 and TRBJ2-7; tentatively, D is TRBD1 (5 bases). V was cut by 2 bases and J by 3 bases, with 8 bases left in between. Per the germline V gene, CDR1 is LGHNA and CDR2 is YNFKEQ. The CDR3 extends over 13 amino acids. In DNA, the CDR3 is TGTGCCAGCAGCCAAACAGGAAGCTACGAGCAGTACTTC. It translates to CASSQTGSYEQYF.

This clone was observed a handful of times. The chain is built from TRBV6-5 and TRBJ2-3; 8 nucleotides line up with TRBD1. Germline assignment: CDR1 MNHEY and CDR2 SVGAGI. This CDR3 has 16 residues. V lost 0 bases to trimming and J lost 0 bases; unmatched junction nucleotides: 2. CDR3 in amino acids: CASSYSRDRSTDTQYF. CDR3 sequence (DNA): TGTGCCAGCAGTTACTCGCGGGACAGGAGCACAGATACGCAGTATTTT.

This clone was seen more than once but under ten times. This rearrangement joins TRBV7-3 to TRBJ2-1; 12 bases line up with TRBD2. This CDR3 contains 14 residues. Germline-derived CDR1 and CDR2 are SGHTA and FQGTGA. The V segment lost 1 base and the J segment 13 bases; nucleotides outside the gene matches: 5. Here the CDR3 DNA reads TGTGCCAGCAGCTTAATGACTAGCGGGAGATCCCAGTTCTTC. It yields the protein CASSLMTSGRSQFF.

The chain is built from TRBV5-6 and TRBJ2-6, with D uncertain. The length of the CDR3 is 15 residues. Trimming stripped 5 bases from V and 0 bases from J, with 9 bases between. The germline gives CDR1 SGHDT, CDR2 YYEEEE. DNA of the CDR3: TGTGCCAGCAGTTTCGTTTCCTCTGGGGCCAACGTCCTGACTTTC. This sequence encodes CASSFVSSGANVLTF.

The chain has TRBV7-4 and TRBJ1-5; 8 bases align to TRBD1. The CDR3 contains 14 residues. V gave up 5 bases and J gave up 6 bases; unmatched junction bases: 6. Germline V gene data show CDR1 as SGHVT and CDR2 as SQSDAQ. CDR3 in amino acids: CASSPDREVQPQHF. The CDR3 DNA follows: TGTGCCAGCAGCCCGGACAGGGAGGTTCAGCCCCAGCATTTT.

The CDR3 coding sequence is TGTGCCTGGAGTATCACCGGATGGCGGGGGGAGAAAAACATTCAGTACTTC. Its translation: CAWSITGWRGEKNIQYF. The rearrangement uses TRBV30 and TRBJ2-4; 8 nucleotides agree with TRBD2. Trimming removed 2 bases from V and 4 bases from J; junction bases left unmatched: 13. This CDR3 is 17 amino acids long. CDR1 is GTSNPN, CDR2 SVGIG, per germline (reference sequence).

This clone occurred once. The V call is TRBV5-1, the J call TRBJ2-5; D uncertain. V was pared by 4 bases and J by 5 bases, with 12 bases between. CDR3 length: 13 amino acids. Germline-derived CDR1 and CDR2 are SGHRS and YFSETQ. CDR3 region: CASSGSNFETQYF. The CDR3 DNA reads TGCGCCAGCAGCGGTAGCAACTTCGAGACCCAGTACTTC.

The gene calls are TRBV5-1 and TRBJ1-1, with a weak D call TRBD1 (5 bases). Per germline, CDR1 SGHRS and CDR2 YFSETQ. The CDR3 length is 16 residues. V was cut by 2 bases and J by 3 bases, with 17 bases left in between. The CDR3 protein is CASSFSRAVFDTEAFF. CDR3 DNA sequence: TGCGCCAGCAGCTTCAGCAGGGCAGTATTCGACACTGAAGCTTTCTTT.

The chain combines TRBV25-1 with TRBJ1-1, with TRBD1 matching over 11 bases. The CDR3 runs 14 residues. The V gene's germline CDR1 is MGHDK and CDR2 SYGVNS. The V segment lost 6 bases and the J segment 3 bases; nucleotides outside the gene matches: 3. CDR3 amino acids: CASRPDRGHTEAFF. In DNA, the CDR3 is TGTGCCAGCAGACCGGACAGGGGGCACACTGAAGCTTTCTTT.

The chain recombines TRBV2 with TRBJ2-1; D is uncertain. This CDR3 is 16 amino acids long. The germline V and J ends were trimmed by 4 bases and 8 bases, with 21 bases remaining between them. CDR1 and CDR2 from the germline V gene are SNHLY and FYNNEI. DNA of the CDR3: TGTGCCAGCAGTGCACCCTCCCCGCTGGTTTTGGATGAGCAGTTCTTC. Its protein is CASSAPSPLVLDEQFF. The full variable domain, its missing parts supplied by reference TRBV2 and TRBJ2-1, is EPEVTQTPSHQVTQMGQEVILRCVPISNHLYFYWYRQILGQKVEFLVSFYNNEISEKSEIFDDQFSVERPDGSNFTLKIRSTKLEDSAMYFCASSAPSPLVLDEQFFGPGTRLTVL.